Shown below are 27 T cell receptor beta chains from a single sample sequenced in a study of T cell responses to AZD1222 COVID-19 vaccine. Assay: immunoSEQ multiplex PCR; the TCRdb copy retains only in-frame clones and omits some. This table has roughly 180,000 clones, roughly 94% appearing once. The sample in question was peripheral blood, obtained on day 0 of AZD1222 vaccination. The receptor set was obtained from an adult in good health.

The chain employs TRBV28 and TRBJ2-7; maybe TRBD1 (6 bases). The germline V and J ends were trimmed by 6 bases and 2 bases, with 8 bases remaining between them. The CDR3 covers 12 residues. The germline CDR1 and CDR2 sequences are MDHEN and SYDVKM. The CDR3 sequence: CASSGQTYEQYF. In DNA, the CDR3 is TGTGCCAGCAGCGGACAGACCTACGAGCAGTACTTC.

The rearrangement joins TRBV28 to TRBJ1-5, with a tentative D call TRBD1 (6 bases). Germline lookup yields CDR1 MDHEN and CDR2 SYDVKM. CDR3 length: 17 residues. V dropped 4 bases and J dropped 4 bases, with 20 bases sitting between them. The chain's CDR3 is CASSSSLYTGINQPQHF. The CDR3 DNA reads as TGTGCCAGCAGTTCATCACTTTACACAGGGATAAATCAGCCCCAGCATTTT.

As DNA, the CDR3 is TGTGCCAGCAGCTTGGATGGGAAGACTTATGGCTACACCTTC. This encodes CASSLDGKTYGYTF. V is TRBV5-5 and J is TRBJ1-2; D call uncertain. This CDR3 is 14 amino acids long. Trimming cost V 0 bases and J 5 bases, with 11 bases left between them. Per germline, CDR1 SGHKS and CDR2 YYEKEE (reference sequence).

The CDR3 nucleotides are TGTGCCAGCAGCTTAGGAGGTAATAGCAATCAGCCCCAGCATTTT. Translation gives CASSLGGNSNQPQHF. V gene TRBV7-2 combines with J gene TRBJ1-5, with D hard to call. This CDR3 is built from 15 residues. V lost 1 base to trimming and J lost 0 bases, with 7 bases between them. Germline V CDR1 and CDR2: SGHTA, FQGNSA. Using reference TRBV7-2 and TRBJ1-5 for the parts outside the CDR3, the full variable domain is GAGVSQSPSNKVTEKGKDVELRCDPISGHTALYWYRQSLGQGLEFLIYFQGNSAPDKSGLPSDRFSAERTGGSVSTLTIQRTQQEDSAVYLCASSLGGNSNQPQHFGDGTRLSIL.

This clone was seen at least ten times. The rearrangement uses TRBV7-2 and TRBJ1-2; D is perhaps TRBD1 (6 bases). V was shortened by 3 bases and J by 14 bases, with 13 bases between the two germline ends. From germline, CDR1 is SGHTA and CDR2 FQGNSA. The CDR3 spans 11 residues. CDR3 region: CASSFNREKTF. DNA of the CDR3: TGTGCCAGCAGCTTCAACAGGGAGAAAACCTTC. The full variable domain, rest sourced from reference TRBV7-2 and TRBJ1-2, is GAGVSQSPSNKVTEKGKDVELRCDPISGHTALYWYRQSLGQGLEFLIYFQGNSAPDKSGLPSDRFSAERTGGSVSTLTIQRTQQEDSAVYLCASSFNREKTFGSGTRLTVV.

The chain employs TRBV11-2 and TRBJ2-1; the D gene could be TRBD1 or TRBD2 (6 bases each). Germline-derived CDR1 and CDR2 are SGHAT and FQNNGV. V was cut by 2 bases and J by 0 bases, with 11 bases left in between. The CDR3 is made up of 16 amino acids. In DNA form, the CDR3 reads TGTGCCAGCAGCTTAAGGGGGGACTCCTCCTACAATGAGCAGTTCTTC. This codes for CASSLRGDSSYNEQFF.

The chain links TRBV25-1 to TRBJ2-3; tentatively, D is TRBD1 (8 bases). Germline CDR1 MGHDK, CDR2 SYGVNS. The CDR3 is made up of 13 amino acids. V lost 7 bases and J 8 bases, leaving 16 bases between the germline ends. The CDR3 reads CASIGQGGGTQYF. The DNA of the CDR3 is TGTGCCAGCATTGGACAGGGAGGGGGTACGCAGTATTTT.

This sequence joins TRBV12-3 or TRBV12-4 and TRBJ1-1; TRBD1 matches at 7 bases. This CDR3 is built from 13 residues. V was clipped by 3 bases and J by 5 bases; unmatched bases: 3. The CDR3 DNA reads TGTGCCAGCAGTTTTAGGGGGCGGACTGAAGCTTTCTTT. Translated: CASSFRGRTEAFF.

The rearrangement links TRBV19 to TRBJ1-4; perhaps TRBD1 as D (5 bases). The CDR3 has 13 residues. The germline V gene encodes CDR1 LNHDA and CDR2 SQIVND (reference sequence). The germline V and J ends were trimmed by 7 bases and 8 bases, with 14 bases remaining between them. The chain's CDR3 is CASKGPPEEKLFF. The CDR3 bases are TGTGCCAGTAAGGGGCCACCCGAGGAAAAACTGTTTTTT.

This clone was counted once. The gene calls are TRBV25-1 and TRBJ2-7; 8 bases line up with TRBD2. The CDR3 is 18 amino acids. Losses at the gene ends were 1 base for V and 3 bases for J; bases not matched to a gene: 14. Germline V gene data show CDR1 as MGHDK and CDR2 as SYGVNS. The CDR3 DNA reads as TGTGCCAGCAGTGAATTGAAAGCGGGGGCCTCAATCCACTACGAGCAGTACTTC. Translating it yields CASSELKAGASIHYEQYF.

CDR3: CASSLGFGAGGVYEQYF. DNA of the CDR3: TGCGCCAGCAGCTTGGGATTTGGTGCGGGAGGGGTCTACGAGCAGTACTTC. The genes are TRBV5-1 and TRBJ2-7; 9 nucleotides match TRBD2. Germline CDR1 SGHRS, CDR2 YFSETQ. The V and J ends lost 0 bases and 3 bases, in that order; junction bases with no gene match: 10. The CDR3 totals 17 residues. The full variable domain, with the rest looked up from reference TRBV5-1 and TRBJ2-7, is KAGVTQTPRYLIKTRGQQVTLSCSPISGHRSVSWYQQTPGQGLQFLFEYFSETQRNKGNFPGRFSGRQFSNSRSEMNVSTLELGDSALYLCASSLGFGAGGVYEQYFGPGTRLTVT.

The J gene is TRBJ2-2, the V gene TRBV2, with a possible D match to TRBD2 (6 bases). CDR3 size: 12 residues. The germline V gene has CDR1 SNHLY and CDR2 FYNNEI. V lost 11 bases to trimming and J lost 6 bases, with 13 bases between them. CDR3 region: CASKEGAGELFF. CDR3 nucleotide sequence: TGTGCCTCTAAGGAGGGTGCCGGGGAGCTGTTTTTT.

The V and J genes are TRBV28 and TRBJ1-4; D perhaps matches TRBD1 (5 bases). The CDR3 has 16 amino acids. With 4 bases removed from V and 5 bases from J, the gap between germline ends came to 17 bases. The germline CDR1 and CDR2 sequences are MDHEN and SYDVKM. The CDR3 DNA reads TGTGCCAGCAGTTGGGACTTAAGGGTCGGGAATGAAAAACTGTTTTTT. It yields the protein CASSWDLRVGNEKLFF. Full variable domain (missing parts from reference TRBV28 and TRBJ1-4): DVKVTQSSRYLVKRTGEKVFLECVQDMDHENMFWYRQDPGLGLRLIYFSYDVKMKEKGDIPEGYSVSREKKERFSLILESASTNQTSMYLCASSWDLRVGNEKLFFGSGTQLSVL.

The CDR3 here is CASSLEGAGYGYTF. The CDR3 DNA reads TGTGCCAGCAGTTTAGAGGGAGCTGGCTATGGCTACACCTTC. The J gene is TRBJ1-2, the V gene TRBV27; D unclear. The CDR3 covers 14 residues. Looked up from germline, CDR1 is MNHEY and CDR2 is SMNVEV (reference sequence). The germline V and J ends were trimmed by 2 bases and 4 bases, with 11 bases remaining between them.

This sequence joins TRBV11-2 and TRBJ1-1; 10 bases are shared with TRBD1. There are 13 residues in the CDR3. V shed 2 bases and J 9 bases; nucleotides not matched to a gene: 3. Germline CDR1 and CDR2: SGHAT and FQNNGV. The CDR3, as DNA: TGTGCCAGCAGCTTATGGGACAGGGGAAAAGCTTTCTTT. Protein: CASSLWDRGKAFF.

This sequence joins TRBV30 and TRBJ1-2, with D uncertain. V lost 0 bases and J lost 7, with 15 bases in between. Germline V lookup: CDR1 GTSNPN, CDR2 SVGIG (reference sequence). The CDR3 totals 14 residues. CDR3 loop: CAWSVPRNGGGYTF. For the CDR3, the DNA is TGTGCCTGGAGTGTACCGAGGAACGGTGGTGGCTACACCTTC.

This sequence joins TRBV5-1 and TRBJ2-7, with D perhaps matching TRBD2 (5 bases). Germline CDR1 reads SGHRS; CDR2 reads YFSETQ. This CDR3 region has 15 residues. Trimming pared 0 bases from V and 2 bases from J, leaving 12 bases between. CDR3 sequence: CASSLGLANPYEQYF. In nucleotides, the CDR3 is TGCGCCAGCAGCTTGGGGCTAGCAAATCCCTACGAGCAGTACTTC.

The sample holds one count of this clone. V and J are TRBV27 and TRBJ2-1; 13 positions agree with TRBD2. The trim removed 8 bases at V and 10 bases at J, leaving 11 bases unmatched. The CDR3 loop spans 15 amino acids. Germline V gene data show CDR1 as MNHEY and CDR2 as SMNVEV (reference sequence). This CDR3 is CASWTGTSGNVEQFF. As DNA, the CDR3 is TGTGCCAGCTGGACCGGGACTAGCGGGAATGTAGAGCAGTTCTTC.

The chain links TRBV19 to TRBJ2-3; 12 nucleotides align to TRBD2. Germline CDR1 reads LNHDA; CDR2 reads SQIVND (reference sequence). V gave up 4 bases and J gave up 3 bases; unmatched junction bases: 2. The CDR3 loop spans 15 amino acids. The CDR3 loop reads CASSTLAGGTDTQYF. The CDR3 DNA follows: TGTGCCAGTAGTACCCTAGCGGGAGGGACAGATACGCAGTATTTT.

In this sample, this clone turned up once. V usage is TRBV6-1 and J usage is TRBJ1-3, with a weak D call TRBD1 (6 bases). CDR3 size: 14 residues. The V end was cut by 1 base, the J end by 4 bases, with 8 bases between. Germline CDR1 and CDR2: MNHNS and SASEGT. This CDR3 is CASSEGTAGNTIYF. Written as DNA, the CDR3 is TGTGCCAGCAGTGAAGGGACAGCAGGAAACACCATATATTTT.

The CDR3 loop reads CASSGGTGPGSPLHF. For the CDR3, the DNA is TGTGCCAGCAGTGGAGGGACAGGCCCGGGTTCACCCCTCCACTTT. The chain has TRBV25-1 and TRBJ1-6, with 8 bases identical to TRBD1. Germline V CDR1 and CDR2: MGHDK, SYGVNS. CDR3 size: 15 residues. Losses at the gene ends were 4 bases for V and 9 bases for J; bases not matched to a gene: 8.

This clone was detected once. V usage is TRBV27 and J usage is TRBJ1-1; D might be TRBD1 (5 bases). Trimming took 4 bases from V and 4 from J, leaving 19 bases between them. Per the germline V gene, CDR1 is MNHEY and CDR2 is SMNVEV (reference sequence). The CDR3 contains 16 residues. The CDR3 protein is CASSSRQITPPTEAFF. The CDR3 DNA reads TGTGCCAGCAGTTCGCGACAGATCACCCCACCCACTGAAGCTTTCTTT.

CDR3 residues: CASSSGPHNEQFF. DNA of the CDR3: TGTGCCAGCAGCTCGGGACCGCACAATGAGCAGTTCTTC. This chain joins TRBV7-2 and TRBJ2-1; D may match TRBD1 or TRBD2 (5 bases each). V was trimmed by 4 bases and J by 5 bases, leaving 9 bases between them. This CDR3 has 13 residues. CDR1 is SGHTA, CDR2 FQGNSA, per germline.

J is TRBJ1-2 and V is TRBV11-2; TRBD1 matches 11 bases. The CDR3 covers 15 residues. V trimming: 5 bases; J trimming: 7 bases; junction bases outside the gene matches: 9. CDR1 is SGHAT, CDR2 FQNNGV, per germline. The CDR3 region is CASSRTGGRMSGYTF. The CDR3 DNA is TGTGCCAGCAGCCGGACAGGGGGCAGGATGTCTGGCTACACCTTC. The complete variable domain, with remaining parts taken from reference TRBV11-2 and TRBJ1-2, reads EAGVAQSPRYKIIEKRQSVAFWCNPISGHATLYWYQQILGQGPKLLIQFQNNGVVDDSQLPKDRFSAERLKGVDSTLKIQPAKLEDSAVYLCASSRTGGRMSGYTFGSGTRLTVV.

V gene TRBV5-1 combines with J gene TRBJ1-4; tentatively, D is TRBD1 (5 bases). Germline V CDR1 and CDR2: SGHRS, YFSETQ. This CDR3 is 14 amino acids long. Deletions cut 4 bases from V and 8 bases from J, with 15 bases between. The DNA of the CDR3 is TGCGCCAGCAGCGTATCCGGGACCCTAGAAAAACTGTTTTTT. Protein product: CASSVSGTLEKLFF.

CDR3 sequence (DNA): TGTGCCAGCTCACCAGGCAGCTCTGGGGCCAACGTCCTGACTTTC. Translating gives CASSPGSSGANVLTF. The rearrangement uses TRBV18 and TRBJ2-6; D not certain. CDR3 length: 15 amino acids. CDR1 KGHSH and CDR2 LQKENI come from the germline V gene. V lost 2 bases to trimming and J lost 0 bases, with 5 bases between them.

The J gene is TRBJ2-5, the V gene TRBV7-9; D is uncertain. Germline CDR1 is SEHNR and CDR2 is FQNEAQ (reference sequence). V shed 5 bases and J shed 4 bases, with 8 bases lying between them. The CDR3 length is 12 residues. CDR3 in amino acids: CASSTYTETQYF. CDR3 DNA sequence: TGTGCCAGCAGCACTTATACAGAGACCCAGTACTTC.